This TCR beta chain was captured in a study of T cell repertoires in cytomegalovirus infection. Turning to the study itself: The study used recently identified HLA-C-restricted and well-studied HLA-B-restricted CMV epitopes.

Germline loops: CDR1 SGHAT, CDR2 FQDESV (reference sequence). This CDR3 comprises 17 residues. The V and J ends lost 4 bases and 0 bases respectively, with 17 bases between them. Points from the study as a whole: Within the response measured ex vivo, HLA-C-restricted CMV-specific TCR beta clonotypes were dominant.

One entry per CDR3 protein results from TCRdb running MiXCR on the reads. The sample has approximately 730,000 distinct CDR3 sequences, 30% to 40% seen once. A note on this clonotype: The antigen remains unidentified.

The sequence derives from a human donor in good health (CMV status not recorded). Some clones in this sample may be carry-over from other donors' samples. The sample here was cultured PBMCs, taken from culture after CMV antigen stimulation. This chain uses TRBV11-1 with TRBJ2-3, with D possibly called TRBD1 or TRBD2 (6 bases each). The CDR3 here is CASSSPGAESSTDTQYF. The CDR3 DNA reads as TGTGCCAGCAGCTCACCGGGGGCCGAGTCTAGCACAGATACGCAGTATTTT.